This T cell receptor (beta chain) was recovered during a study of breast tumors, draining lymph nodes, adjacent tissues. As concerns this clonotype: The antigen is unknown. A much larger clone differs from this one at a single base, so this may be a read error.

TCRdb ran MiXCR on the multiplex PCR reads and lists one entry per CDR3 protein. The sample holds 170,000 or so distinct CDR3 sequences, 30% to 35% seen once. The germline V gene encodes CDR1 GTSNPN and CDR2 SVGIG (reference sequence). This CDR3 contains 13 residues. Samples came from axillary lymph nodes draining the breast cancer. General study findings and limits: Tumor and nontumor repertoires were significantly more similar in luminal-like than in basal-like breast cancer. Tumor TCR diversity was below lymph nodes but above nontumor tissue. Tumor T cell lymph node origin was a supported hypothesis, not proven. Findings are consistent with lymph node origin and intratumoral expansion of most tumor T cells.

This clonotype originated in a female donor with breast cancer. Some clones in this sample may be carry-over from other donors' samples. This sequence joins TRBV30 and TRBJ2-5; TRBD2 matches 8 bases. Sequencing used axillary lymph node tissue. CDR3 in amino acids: CAWIFGGGETQHF. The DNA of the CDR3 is TGTGCCTGGATCTTCGGGGGGGGAGAGACCCAGCACTTC.